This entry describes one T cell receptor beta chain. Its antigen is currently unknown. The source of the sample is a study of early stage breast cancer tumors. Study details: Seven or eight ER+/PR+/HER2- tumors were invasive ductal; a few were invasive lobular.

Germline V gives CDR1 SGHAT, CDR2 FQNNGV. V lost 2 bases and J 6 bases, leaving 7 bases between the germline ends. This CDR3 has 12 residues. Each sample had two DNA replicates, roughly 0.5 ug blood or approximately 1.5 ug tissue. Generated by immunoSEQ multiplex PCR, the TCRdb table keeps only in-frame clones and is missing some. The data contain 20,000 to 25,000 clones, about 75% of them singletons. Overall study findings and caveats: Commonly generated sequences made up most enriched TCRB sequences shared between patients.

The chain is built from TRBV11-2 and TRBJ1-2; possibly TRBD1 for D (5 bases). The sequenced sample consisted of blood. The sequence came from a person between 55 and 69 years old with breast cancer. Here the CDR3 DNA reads TGTGCCAGCAGCTTACAGGGTAATGGCTACACCTTC. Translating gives CASSLQGNGYTF.